These 18 T cell receptor beta chains originate from one sample sequenced in a study of identical twins. TCRdb analysed the 5' RACE reads with MiXCR anew, one entry per CDR3 protein. Among a few hundred thousand distinct CDR3 sequences listed, 6.5% were seen once. The sample was also reused in another study, on T cells expressing NK-cell markers.

The sequencing sample was made of CD8+ T cells sorted from blood. The receptor set was obtained from a woman under 30 in good health.

This clonotype was seen a handful of times. The chain employs TRBV18 and TRBJ2-7, with 7 bases identical to TRBD2. Germline V gene sequence: CDR1 KGHSH, CDR2 LQKENI. The V segment lost 3 bases and the J segment 3 bases; nucleotides outside the gene matches: 8. The CDR3 sequence is 15 residues long. CDR3 in DNA: TGTGCCAGCTCACCGGTTGGGGGGGGATACTACGAGCAGTACTTC. Amino acids: CASSPVGGGYYEQYF.

This clonotype was counted a few times. The J gene is TRBJ1-4, the V gene TRBV7-9; D might be TRBD1 (5 bases). Between the trimmed V and J ends, which lost 1 base and 4 bases, there was a span of 10 bases. Germline CDR1 SEHNR, CDR2 FQNEAQ (reference sequence). The CDR3 is 15 amino acids. The CDR3 DNA is TGTGCCAGCAGCTTAGAATCCAGGGTTAATGAAAAACTGTTTTTT. Amino acid sequence: CASSLESRVNEKLFF.

This clonotype has a count of ten or more. The chain recombines TRBV5-1 with TRBJ2-7; TRBD1 matches 8 bases. The junction had 13 bases not matched to a gene; V was cut back by 4 bases and J by 7 bases. Germline-derived CDR1 and CDR2 are SGHRS and YFSETQ. There are 15 residues in the CDR3. In DNA, the CDR3 is TGCGCCAGCAGCGGGTTGGACAGGGTCCATGATGAGCAGTACTTC. Protein product: CASSGLDRVHDEQYF.

This clonotype has ten or more counts. The chain has TRBV20-1 and TRBJ2-1, with 8 bases identical to TRBD1. This CDR3 has 16 amino acids. Germline trimming cut 1 base from V and 6 bases from J; bases unmatched to any gene: 11. CDR1 DFQATT and CDR2 SNEGSKA come from the germline V gene (reference sequence). The CDR3 DNA follows: TGCAGTGCTAGAGTCAAGACCAGGGGGCCGGCCAATGAGCAGTTCTTC. This translates into CSARVKTRGPANEQFF.

The chain has TRBV9 and TRBJ2-3; 9 bases are a match to TRBD2. Germline CDR1 is SGDLS and CDR2 is YYNGEE. CDR3 length equals 16 residues. The ends lost 7 bases at V and 5 bases at J; junction bases unmatched: 14. The CDR3 coding sequence is TGTGCCAGCGGGGTGCGGGGGGGCCAAGAAATAGATACGCAGTATTTT. It is translated as CASGVRGGQEIDTQYF.

This chain uses TRBV13 with TRBJ1-5; no reliable D call. The CDR3 is 12 residues long. The germline gives CDR1 PRHDT, CDR2 FYEKMQ (reference sequence). V gave up 0 bases and J gave up 10 bases, with 7 bases separating them. The CDR3 spells CASSLGRAPQHF. CDR3 in DNA: TGTGCCAGCAGCTTAGGTCGGGCCCCCCAGCATTTT.

The chain is built from TRBV7-2 and TRBJ2-3; TRBD2 agrees at 8 bases. This CDR3 is 17 amino acids long. The germline V gene has CDR1 SGHTA and CDR2 FQGNSA. The V gene end was trimmed by 5 bases and the J gene end by 4 bases; junction bases not matched to a gene: 14. CDR3 bases: TGTGCCAGCAGCAGTCCCGGGGGGGACTTTACCTCAGATACGCAGTATTTT. Translating it yields CASSSPGGDFTSDTQYF.

A few counts support this clonotype. The chain links TRBV19 to TRBJ1-1, with a tentative D call TRBD1 (5 bases). From germline, CDR1 is LNHDA and CDR2 SQIVND (reference sequence). The V and J ends lost 7 bases and 1 base respectively, with 13 bases between them. The CDR3 is made up of 14 amino acids. The CDR3 DNA sequence: TGTGCCAGTACTGAGGGACTGGGGAACACTGAAGCTTTCTTT. Translated: CASTEGLGNTEAFF.

This clonotype has at least ten counts. V is TRBV12-3 or TRBV12-4 and J is TRBJ2-1; the D is unclear. V shed 3 bases and J shed 11 bases, with 14 bases lying between them. The CDR3 runs to 13 residues. Written as DNA, the CDR3 is TGTGCCAGCAGTTTGATTTTTGTGACCCAGCAGTTCTTC. Translating it yields CASSLIFVTQQFF.

This clonotype was counted only a few times. The V and J genes are TRBV6-5 and TRBJ2-5; perhaps TRBD1 as D (5 bases). Germline V gene sequence: CDR1 MNHEY, CDR2 SVGAGI. The CDR3 has 16 residues. V gave up 0 bases and J gave up 5 bases, with 16 bases separating them. The CDR3 DNA sequence: TGTGCCAGCAGTTACTCGAGTCAGGGTACCGGGGAGACCCAGTACTTC. This translates into CASSYSSQGTGETQYF.

In its sample, this clonotype was seen a few times. The V and J genes are TRBV2 and TRBJ1-2, with 7 positions matching TRBD1. Germline CDR1 and CDR2: SNHLY and FYNNEI. V lost 6 bases and J lost 4; bases outside the gene matches: 8. The length of the CDR3 is 14 residues. CDR3 amino acids: CASRTGTVIYGYTF. The CDR3 DNA sequence: TGTGCCAGCAGGACCGGGACAGTGATCTATGGCTACACCTTC. Filled out from reference TRBV2 and TRBJ1-2, the complete variable domain reads EPEVTQTPSHQVTQMGQEVILRCVPISNHLYFYWYRQILGQKVEFLVSFYNNEISEKSEIFDDQFSVERPDGSNFTLKIRSTKLEDSAMYFCASRTGTVIYGYTFGSGTRLTVV.

A few counts support this clonotype. The V and J genes are TRBV15 and TRBJ2-1, with D maybe TRBD2 (6 bases). The CDR3 has 14 amino acids. CDR1 and CDR2 from the germline V gene are LNHNV and YYDKDF (reference sequence). Trimming stripped 2 bases from V and 4 bases from J, with 9 bases between. The CDR3 sequence: CATSRQGLYNEQFF. The CDR3 region has the DNA TGTGCCACCAGCAGACAGGGACTTTACAATGAGCAGTTCTTC.

The CDR3 region is CASNSGRLGYTF. DNA of the CDR3: TGTGCCAGCAATTCGGGGCGCCTTGGCTACACCTTC. The chain couples TRBV12-3 or TRBV12-4 to TRBJ1-2; tentatively, D is TRBD1 (5 bases). Trimming took off 7 bases at V and 7 bases at J, with 13 bases between the two ends. The length of the CDR3 is 12 residues.

This clonotype was observed a few times. Here the CDR3 reads CASSAGYYEQYF. The CDR3 DNA is TGCGCCAGCAGCGCCGGGTACTACGAGCAGTACTTC. This rearrangement joins TRBV10-2 to TRBJ2-7; no definite D call. The CDR3 covers 12 residues. Germline V lookup: CDR1 WSHSY, CDR2 SAAADI. The ends were cut back, 6 bases at V and 3 bases at J, with 9 bases in the middle.

The chain uses TRBV4-3 and TRBJ2-1; a possible D gene is TRBD1 (5 bases). The CDR3 contains 13 residues. The V and J ends lost 2 bases and 10 bases respectively, with 12 bases between them. CDR1 and CDR2 from the germline V gene are LGHNA and YSLEER. CDR3 sequence (DNA): TGCGCCAGCAGCCAACTCCCCGACAGAGAGCAGTTCTTC. This encodes CASSQLPDREQFF.

This clonotype was seen a handful of times. The chain uses TRBV6-6 and TRBJ2-7; weak D call: TRBD2 (6 bases). CDR1 and CDR2 from the germline V gene are MNHNY and SVGAGI (reference sequence). This CDR3 contains 13 residues. V was clipped by 8 bases and J by 5 bases, with 16 bases between them. CDR3: CASSSALGNEQYF. For the CDR3, the DNA is TGTGCCAGCTCTAGCGCCTTGGGGAACGAGCAGTACTTC.

This clonotype was seen many times. The chain links TRBV7-9 to TRBJ2-7; 10 nucleotides match TRBD2. The CDR3 is 15 amino acids. The germline V gene encodes CDR1 SEHNR and CDR2 FQNEAQ (reference sequence). V lost 5 bases, J lost 2 bases, and 6 bases stayed unmatched. The CDR3 DNA follows: TGTGCCAGCAGCCCTTTAGCGGGGGGAGCCTACGAGCAGTACTTC. Translating it yields CASSPLAGGAYEQYF.

The chain recombines TRBV5-1 with TRBJ1-5, with a tentative D call TRBD1 (5 bases). Trimming shortened V by 4 bases and J by 7 bases, and 12 bases separated the two germline ends. The CDR3 runs 13 residues. From germline, CDR1 is SGHRS and CDR2 YFSETQ. For the CDR3, the DNA is TGCGCCAGCAGCCCGGGGGGGAGACAGCCCCAGCATTTT. It codes for CASSPGGRQPQHF.